Only a few counts were recorded for the clone carrying this TCR beta chain. Its antigen remains unidentified. The data stem from a study of graft-versus-host responses after intestinal transplantation. Study-level findings and limits: High graft-versus-host to host-versus-graft clonal ratios were seen in allografts of patients with graft-donor T cell macrochimerism.

Sequenced by immunoSEQ multiplex PCR; TCRdb stores in-frame clones only, minus some. This sample yields 100,000 or so clones, of which around 91% are seen a single time; under 0.2% belongs to the top ten. This CDR3 spans 14 amino acids. Germline lookup yields CDR1 SEHNR and CDR2 FQNEAQ (reference sequence). V was clipped by 5 bases and J by 4 bases, with 15 bases between them. The clonotype comes from a human donor who was the organ donor for an intestinal transplant. The rearrangement joins TRBV7-9 to TRBJ2-7; D gene ambiguous. Sequenced here: unstimulated CD4+ T cells sorted from spleen or lymph node cells, sampled before transplant. The CDR3 region has the DNA TGTGCCAGCAGCCCAGACACGACGTGGTACGAGCAGTACTTC. Amino acid sequence: CASSPDTTWYEQYF.